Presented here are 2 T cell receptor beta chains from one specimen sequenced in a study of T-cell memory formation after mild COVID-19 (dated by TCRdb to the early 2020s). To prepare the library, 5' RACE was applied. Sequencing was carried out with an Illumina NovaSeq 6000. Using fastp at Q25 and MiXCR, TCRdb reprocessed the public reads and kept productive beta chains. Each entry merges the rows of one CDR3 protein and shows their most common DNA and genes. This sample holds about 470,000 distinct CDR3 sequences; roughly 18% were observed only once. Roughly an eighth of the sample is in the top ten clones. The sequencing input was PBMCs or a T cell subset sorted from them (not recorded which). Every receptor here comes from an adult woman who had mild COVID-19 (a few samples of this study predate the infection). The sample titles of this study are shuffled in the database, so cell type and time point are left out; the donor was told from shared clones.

For the CDR3, the DNA is TGCAGCGTTGCGGTTAACTCCTACGAGCAGTACTTC. The encoded protein is CSVAVNSYEQYF. The chain carries TRBV29-1 and TRBJ2-7; the D is unclear. CDR3 size: 12 residues. Per the germline V gene, CDR1 is SQVTM and CDR2 is ANQGSEA. Trimming pared 4 bases from V and 0 bases from J, leaving 7 bases between.

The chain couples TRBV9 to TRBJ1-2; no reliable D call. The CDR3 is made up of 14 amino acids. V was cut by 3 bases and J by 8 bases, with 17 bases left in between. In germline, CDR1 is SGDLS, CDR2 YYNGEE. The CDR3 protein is CASSAGTVPRGYTF. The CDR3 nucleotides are TGTGCCAGCAGCGCCGGAACCGTCCCGAGGGGCTACACCTTC.